This T cell receptor beta chain is drawn from a study of blood T cell repertoires in COVID-19. Study-level background: Both acute and convalescent COVID-19 samples were obtained from the United States, Italy and Spain.

The CDR3 has 12 residues. Profiling relied on immunoSEQ multiplex PCR, and the TCRdb table lists in-frame clones only, not all of them. The repertoire has about 210,000 clones, around 85% of them found once; the top ten carry 2% to 3%. The rearrangement uses TRBV12-1 and TRBJ2-4; the table names TRBD1, a call not compared with the DNA. TRBV12-1 is tagged as a pseudogene. This TCR was sampled from a woman in her seventies with COVID-19, enrolled during active disease. Material: peripheral blood. CDR3 DNA: TGTGCCAGCAGCCAGTCAGGGTCCCTGGGGCACTTC. Amino acid sequence: CASSQSGSLGHF.